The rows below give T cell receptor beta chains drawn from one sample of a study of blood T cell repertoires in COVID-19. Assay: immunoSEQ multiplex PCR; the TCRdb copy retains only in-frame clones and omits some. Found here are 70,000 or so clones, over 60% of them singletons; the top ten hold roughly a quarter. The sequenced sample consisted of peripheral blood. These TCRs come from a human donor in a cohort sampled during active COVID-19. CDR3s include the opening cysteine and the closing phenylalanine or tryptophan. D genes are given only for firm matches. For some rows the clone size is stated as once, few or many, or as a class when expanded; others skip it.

CDR3aa: CAWSQGTGGIYEQYF
CDR3nt: TGTGCCTGGAGCCAGGGGACAGGGGGGATTTACGAGCAGTACTTC
len: 15
d_gene: TRBD1
abundance: -
v_gene: TRBV30
j_gene: TRBJ2-7

CDR3aa: CAISRQDRNYGYTF
CDR3nt: TGTGCCATCAGTCGACAGGACAGAAACTATGGCTACACCTTC
len: 14
d_gene: -
abundance: -
v_gene: TRBV10-3
j_gene: TRBJ1-2

CDR3aa: CASSEEQLDTEAFF
CDR3nt: TGTGCCAGCAGTGAAGAACAGTTGGACACTGAAGCTTTCTTT
len: 14
d_gene: -
abundance: -
v_gene: TRBV2
j_gene: TRBJ1-1

CDR3aa: CAGSRTGDSYEQYF
CDR3nt: TGTGCCGGTAGTCGGACAGGTGACTCCTACGAGCAGTACTTC
len: 14
d_gene: TRBD1
abundance: -
v_gene: TRBV19
j_gene: TRBJ2-7

CDR3aa: CASSTQKGDTQYF
CDR3nt: TGCGCCAGCAGCACTCAAAAGGGGGATACGCAGTATTTT
len: 13
d_gene: -
abundance: -
v_gene: TRBV5-1
j_gene: TRBJ2-3

CDR3aa: CASSEPGRTGEYF
CDR3nt: TGTGCCAGCAGTGAACCGGGGAGGACAGGGGAGTATTTT
len: 13
d_gene: TRBD1
abundance: once
v_gene: TRBV6-1
j_gene: TRBJ2-3

CDR3aa: CACSPGLPGDGYTF
CDR3nt: TGTGCCTGTTCTCCGGGCCTCCCCGGGGATGGCTACACCTTC
len: 14
d_gene: -
abundance: -
v_gene: TRBV30
j_gene: TRBJ1-2

CDR3aa: CASSESRGGVYEQYF
CDR3nt: TGTGCCAGCAGTGAATCACGGGGGGGAGTCTACGAGCAGTACTTC
len: 15
d_gene: TRBD2
abundance: -
v_gene: TRBV2
j_gene: TRBJ2-7

CDR3aa: CASSSALGETQYF
CDR3nt: TGTGCCAGCAGCAGCGCCCTCGGGGAGACCCAGTACTTC
len: 13
d_gene: -
abundance: -
v_gene: TRBV2
j_gene: TRBJ2-5

CDR3aa: CASTPGGGLNEQFF
CDR3nt: TGTGCCAGCACCCCTGGGGGGGGGCTGAATGAGCAGTTCTTC
len: 14
d_gene: -
abundance: few
v_gene: TRBV28
j_gene: TRBJ2-1

CDR3aa: CASRATPGGSSYNEQFF
CDR3nt: TGTGCCAGTAGGGCGACCCCGGGGGGTAGCTCCTACAATGAGCAGTTCTTC
len: 17
d_gene: TRBD2
abundance: -
v_gene: TRBV19
j_gene: TRBJ2-1

CDR3aa: CASSITGFGNQPQHF
CDR3nt: TGTGCCAGCAGTATCACGGGTTTCGGCAATCAGCCCCAGCATTTT
len: 15
d_gene: -
abundance: once
v_gene: TRBV2
j_gene: TRBJ1-5

CDR3aa: CASHGRGTPQETQYF
CDR3nt: TGTGCCTCCCACGGTAGGGGGACCCCACAAGAGACCCAGTACTTC
len: 15
d_gene: -
abundance: -
v_gene: TRBV19
j_gene: TRBJ2-5

CDR3aa: CASSRRDSGSGNTIYF
CDR3nt: TGTGCCAGCAGTAGACGGGACAGTGGCTCTGGAAACACCATATATTTT
len: 16
d_gene: TRBD1
abundance: -
v_gene: TRBV7-2
j_gene: TRBJ1-3

CDR3aa: CASSVSTNTEAFF
CDR3nt: TGTGCCAGCAGCGTTAGTACGAACACTGAAGCTTTCTTT
len: 13
d_gene: -
abundance: -
v_gene: TRBV9
j_gene: TRBJ1-1

CDR3aa: CASSYIPRAEAFF
CDR3nt: TGTGCCAGCAGTTACATCCCCAGGGCTGAAGCTTTCTTT
len: 13
d_gene: -
abundance: -
v_gene: TRBV6-2/TRBV6-3
j_gene: TRBJ1-1

CDR3aa: CASSSWGQNTGELFF
CDR3nt: TGTGCCAGCAGTTCTTGGGGACAGAACACCGGGGAGCTGTTTTTT
len: 15
d_gene: -
abundance: few
v_gene: TRBV7-2
j_gene: TRBJ2-2

CDR3aa: CASSRYHRSGGSEQYF
CDR3nt: TGTGCCAGCAGCCGCTACCACCGGAGCGGAGGGTCCGAGCAGTACTTC
len: 16
d_gene: -
abundance: -
v_gene: TRBV3-1/TRBV3-2
j_gene: TRBJ2-7

CDR3aa: CATSRFGAAEAFF
CDR3nt: TGTGCCACCAGCAGATTTGGGGCAGCTGAAGCTTTCTTT
len: 13
d_gene: -
abundance: -
v_gene: TRBV15
j_gene: TRBJ1-1

CDR3aa: CATSRGQMNTGELFF
CDR3nt: TGTGCCACCAGCAGAGGGCAGATGAACACCGGGGAGCTGTTTTTT
len: 15
d_gene: -
abundance: -
v_gene: TRBV15
j_gene: TRBJ2-2

CDR3aa: CASSEGTGGTSEQYF
CDR3nt: TGTGCCAGCAGTGAAGGGACAGGGGGGACCAGCGAGCAGTACTTC
len: 15
d_gene: TRBD1
abundance: -
v_gene: TRBV6-1
j_gene: TRBJ2-7

CDR3aa: CASSQGSLGEAEAFF
CDR3nt: TGTGCCAGCAGCCAAGGATCACTGGGGGAGGCTGAAGCTTTCTTT
len: 15
d_gene: -
abundance: few
v_gene: TRBV14
j_gene: TRBJ1-1

CDR3aa: CAISDIDRGLAVGELFF
CDR3nt: TGTGCCATCAGTGATATCGACAGGGGACTAGCGGTCGGGGAGCTGTTTTTT
len: 17
d_gene: TRBD2
abundance: -
v_gene: TRBV10-3
j_gene: TRBJ2-2

CDR3aa: CASQYSYGYTF
CDR3nt: TGTGCCTCCCAATACAGCTATGGCTACACCTTC
len: 11
d_gene: -
abundance: many
v_gene: TRBV28
j_gene: TRBJ1-2

CDR3aa: CAISPGTGWSSYNEQFF
CDR3nt: TGTGCCATCAGTCCCGGGACAGGGTGGAGCTCCTACAATGAGCAGTTCTTC
len: 17
d_gene: TRBD1
abundance: -
v_gene: TRBV10-3
j_gene: TRBJ2-1

CDR3aa: CASSSLDQPQHF
CDR3nt: TGTGCCAGCAGCTCTCTCGATCAGCCCCAGCATTTT
len: 12
d_gene: -
abundance: -
v_gene: TRBV3-1/TRBV3-2
j_gene: TRBJ1-5

CDR3aa: CASSAQGLPYNEQFF
CDR3nt: TGTGCCAGTAGTGCTCAGGGACTACCCTACAATGAGCAGTTCTTC
len: 15
d_gene: TRBD2
abundance: -
v_gene: TRBV19
j_gene: TRBJ2-1

CDR3aa: CASTTGGGKLFF
CDR3nt: TGTGCCAGCACCACAGGGGGCGGAAAACTGTTTTTT
len: 12
d_gene: TRBD1
abundance: -
v_gene: TRBV28
j_gene: TRBJ1-4

CDR3aa: CASSYRVTSGRPDTQYF
CDR3nt: TGTGCCAGCAGTTACCGAGTGACTAGCGGGAGACCAGATACGCAGTATTTT
len: 17
d_gene: TRBD2
abundance: once
v_gene: TRBV25-1
j_gene: TRBJ2-3

CDR3aa: CASSQESRWGSNQPQHF
CDR3nt: TGTGCCAGCAGCCAAGAGAGTCGATGGGGCAGCAATCAGCCCCAGCATTTT
len: 17
d_gene: -
abundance: few
v_gene: TRBV4-2
j_gene: TRBJ1-5

CDR3aa: CASSLAGGSAGELFF
CDR3nt: TGTGCCAGCAGCTTAGCGGGAGGAAGTGCCGGGGAGCTGTTTTTT
len: 15
d_gene: TRBD2
abundance: -
v_gene: TRBV11-3
j_gene: TRBJ2-2

CDR3aa: CASSLDSMNTEAFF
CDR3nt: TGTGCCAGCAGCTTGGACAGCATGAACACTGAAGCTTTCTTT
len: 14
d_gene: -
abundance: -
v_gene: TRBV11-3
j_gene: TRBJ1-1

CDR3aa: CSVAGGNTEAFF
CDR3nt: TGCAGCGTTGCAGGGGGGAACACTGAAGCTTTCTTT
len: 12
d_gene: TRBD1
abundance: -
v_gene: TRBV29-1
j_gene: TRBJ1-1

CDR3aa: CASSPGVLNTEAFF
CDR3nt: TGTGCCAGCAGCCCAGGGGTTTTGAACACTGAAGCTTTCTTT
len: 14
d_gene: -
abundance: -
v_gene: TRBV11-3
j_gene: TRBJ1-1

CDR3aa: CASSQTGTTQETQYF
CDR3nt: TGTGCCAGCAGCCAAACCGGGACTACCCAAGAGACCCAGTACTTC
len: 15
d_gene: TRBD2
abundance: -
v_gene: TRBV3-1/TRBV3-2
j_gene: TRBJ2-5

CDR3aa: CAIRSSYEQYF
CDR3nt: TGTGCCATCAGGAGCTCCTACGAGCAGTACTTC
len: 11
d_gene: -
abundance: -
v_gene: TRBV3-1/TRBV3-2
j_gene: TRBJ2-7

CDR3aa: CASSPSGQVDSPLHF
CDR3nt: TGTGCCAGCTCCCCCTCGGGACAGGTCGATTCACCCCTCCACTTT
len: 15
d_gene: TRBD1
abundance: -
v_gene: TRBV18
j_gene: TRBJ1-6

CDR3aa: CATSRGGSNEKLFF
CDR3nt: TGTGCCACCAGCAGGGGAGGTAGTAATGAAAAACTGTTTTTT
len: 14
d_gene: -
abundance: -
v_gene: TRBV15
j_gene: TRBJ1-4

CDR3aa: CASMSGGQETQYF
CDR3nt: TGTGCCAGCATGTCGGGGGGTCAAGAGACCCAGTACTTC
len: 13
d_gene: TRBD2
abundance: -
v_gene: TRBV28
j_gene: TRBJ2-5

CDR3aa: CASSPQGHYGYTF
CDR3nt: TGTGCCAGCAGCCCTCAGGGGCACTATGGCTACACCTTC
len: 13
d_gene: -
abundance: -
v_gene: TRBV12-3/TRBV12-4
j_gene: TRBJ1-2

CDR3aa: CASSLKRGSGTDTQYF
CDR3nt: TGTGCCAGCAGCTTAAAGCGGGGGTCGGGGACAGATACGCAGTATTTT
len: 16
d_gene: TRBD2
abundance: -
v_gene: TRBV7-9
j_gene: TRBJ2-3

CDR3aa: CAWSAGTGRETQYF
CDR3nt: TGTGCCTGGAGTGCCGGGACAGGGAGGGAGACCCAGTACTTC
len: 14
d_gene: TRBD1
abundance: -
v_gene: TRBV30
j_gene: TRBJ2-5

CDR3aa: CASSPWTSGGGDTQYF
CDR3nt: TGTGCCAGCTCACCCTGGACTAGCGGGGGAGGAGATACGCAGTATTTT
len: 16
d_gene: TRBD2
abundance: -
v_gene: TRBV18
j_gene: TRBJ2-3

CDR3aa: CASSQGGDRVSEQYF
CDR3nt: TGTGCCAGCAGCCAAGGAGGGGACAGGGTCTCCGAGCAGTACTTC
len: 15
d_gene: TRBD1
abundance: -
v_gene: TRBV4-2
j_gene: TRBJ2-7

CDR3aa: CAWRPKRGTSGGKQETQYF
CDR3nt: TGTGCCTGGAGACCTAAACGTGGGACTAGCGGGGGGAAACAAGAGACCCAGTACTTC
len: 19
d_gene: TRBD2
abundance: -
v_gene: TRBV30
j_gene: TRBJ2-5

CDR3aa: CAISESGQSSGNTIYF
CDR3nt: TGTGCCATCAGTGAGTCGGGACAGAGCTCTGGAAACACCATATATTTT
len: 16
d_gene: TRBD1
abundance: -
v_gene: TRBV10-3
j_gene: TRBJ1-3

CDR3aa: CASSLDNLAKNIQYF
CDR3nt: TGTGCCAGCAGTTTGGACAACTTGGCCAAAAACATTCAGTACTTC
len: 15
d_gene: -
abundance: -
v_gene: TRBV27
j_gene: TRBJ2-4

CDR3aa: CASSILDTPNYGYTF
CDR3nt: TGTGCCAGTAGTATATTGGACACTCCTAACTATGGCTACACCTTC
len: 15
d_gene: -
abundance: -
v_gene: TRBV19
j_gene: TRBJ1-2

CDR3aa: CASSVSPSTGRRTGNTIYF
CDR3nt: TGTGCCAGCAGCGTAAGCCCCTCGACAGGGAGACGAACTGGAAACACCATATATTTT
len: 19
d_gene: TRBD1
abundance: -
v_gene: TRBV9
j_gene: TRBJ1-3

CDR3aa: CASSEQATASDTQYF
CDR3nt: TGTGCCAGTAGTGAGCAAGCTACAGCTTCAGATACGCAGTATTTT
len: 15
d_gene: -
abundance: -
v_gene: TRBV19
j_gene: TRBJ2-3

CDR3aa: CATSSQRLLADNEQYF
CDR3nt: TGTGCCACCAGCTCACAGAGGCTCCTAGCGGACAACGAGCAGTACTTC
len: 16
d_gene: TRBD2
abundance: -
v_gene: TRBV15
j_gene: TRBJ2-7

CDR3aa: CASSFRTDSAYGYTF
CDR3nt: TGTGCCAGCAGCTTCCGAACGGACAGTGCCTATGGCTACACCTTC
len: 15
d_gene: -
abundance: -
v_gene: TRBV11-2
j_gene: TRBJ1-2

CDR3aa: CAWGQNTEAFF
CDR3nt: TGTGCCTGGGGACAGAACACTGAAGCTTTCTTT
len: 11
d_gene: -
abundance: -
v_gene: TRBV30
j_gene: TRBJ1-1

CDR3aa: CATSRGDNQPQHF
CDR3nt: TGTGCCACTAGCAGGGGTGACAATCAGCCCCAGCATTTT
len: 13
d_gene: -
abundance: once
v_gene: TRBV19
j_gene: TRBJ1-5

CDR3aa: CASSGQGTHHGYTF
CDR3nt: TGTGCCAGCAGTGGCCAAGGGACACACCATGGCTACACCTTC
len: 14
d_gene: -
abundance: -
v_gene: TRBV25-1
j_gene: TRBJ1-2

CDR3aa: CASSQQSGVSGNTIYF
CDR3nt: TGTGCCAGTAGTCAACAGTCGGGAGTCTCTGGAAACACCATATATTTT
len: 16
d_gene: -
abundance: -
v_gene: TRBV19
j_gene: TRBJ1-3

CDR3aa: CATSRGGTGLTYGYTF
CDR3nt: TGTGCCACCAGCAGAGGTGGCACAGGGTTAACCTATGGCTACACCTTC
len: 16
d_gene: -
abundance: -
v_gene: TRBV15
j_gene: TRBJ1-2